This TCR beta chain was sequenced for a study of identical twins. Study findings and constraints: Model-predicted out-of-frame TCR alpha sharing fell below observed values in monozygotic twins.

Template switching introduced a universal primer site, and the cDNA bore unique molecular identifiers. TCRdb re-derived calls from the 5' RACE reads in MiXCR, one entry per CDR3 protein. The data show 500,000 or so distinct CDR3 sequences, roughly 13% seen once. Germline V gene sequence: CDR1 MDHEN, CDR2 SYDVKM. After removal of 2 bases from V and 3 bases from J, the junction contained 9 bases not matched to a gene. The CDR3 consists of 18 residues. Concerning this clonotype itself: Its antigen is undetermined.

The sample also formed part of further work on yellow fever vaccine responses in identical twins.

Sequencing was done on a sample of CD4+ T cells sorted from blood. This rearrangement joins TRBV28 to TRBJ2-3, with 12 positions matching TRBD2. The sequence was obtained from a woman younger than 30 in good health. This CDR3 reads CASSLIPTSGGRTDTQYF. The CDR3 coding sequence is TGTGCCAGCAGTTTAATCCCTACTAGCGGGGGGAGAACAGATACGCAGTATTTT. The full variable domain, completed using reference TRBV28 and TRBJ2-3, is DVKVTQSSRYLVKRTGEKVFLECVQDMDHENMFWYRQDPGLGLRLIYFSYDVKMKEKGDIPEGYSVSREKKERFSLILESASTNQTSMYLCASSLIPTSGGRTDTQYFGPGTRLTVL.